The 25 T cell receptor beta chains in this list originate from one sample, sequenced in a study of OX40 agonist ivuxolimab in advanced cancers. The method was immunoSEQ multiplex PCR; TCRdb's version includes in-frame clones alone and lacks a portion of them. The table has about 75,000 clones, roughly nine tenths seen once. Sequencing used CD4+ or CD8+ T cells sorted from blood, obtained in a trial of the OX40 agonist ivuxolimab. Receptors originate from an adult with an advanced solid tumor such as melanoma, head and neck, liver or kidney cancer.

This chain connects TRBV7-8 to TRBJ2-5; D may correspond to TRBD1 or TRBD2 (6 bases each). The length of the CDR3 is 14 residues. The germline CDR1 and CDR2 sequences are SGHVS and FQNEAQ. Trimming left V 7 bases short and J 5 bases short, with 17 bases between. The CDR3 nucleotides are TGTGCCAGCAATTGGGGGCCGGGGGCGGAGACCCAGTACTTC. Translated, it gives CASNWGPGAETQYF.

This chain uses TRBV7-4 with TRBJ1-3; D remains ambiguous. The CDR3 has 13 amino acids. The V gene lost 8 bases and the J gene lost 2 bases, with 10 bases spanning the gap. Per the germline V gene, CDR1 is SGHVT and CDR2 is SQSDAQ. CDR3 DNA sequence: TGTGCCAGCCCTAGCGATCCTGGAAACACCATATATTTT. Residues: CASPSDPGNTIYF.

The V and J genes are TRBV5-1 and TRBJ1-1, with no clear D. The CDR3 spans 14 residues. Trimming shortened V by 0 bases and J by 2 bases, and 8 bases separated the two germline ends. Germline values: CDR1 SGHRS, CDR2 YFSETQ. The CDR3 sequence is CASSLGGRNTEAFF. CDR3 nucleotides: TGCGCCAGCAGCTTGGGGGGTAGAAACACTGAAGCTTTCTTT.

This clone appeared once. The V and J genes are TRBV15 and TRBJ2-1; TRBD1 might be the D (5 bases). V shed 0 bases and J shed 10 bases, with 10 bases lying between them. The CDR3 is 13 residues long. Germline loops: CDR1 LNHNV, CDR2 YYDKDF (reference sequence). Here the CDR3 reads CATSRDTGREQFF. In DNA, the CDR3 is TGTGCCACCAGCAGAGACACAGGACGGGAGCAGTTCTTC.

This chain uses TRBV9 with TRBJ2-7; 7 nucleotides agree with TRBD1. The V gene end was trimmed by 0 bases and the J gene end by 0 bases; junction bases not matched to a gene: 3. This CDR3 is 15 amino acids long. Germline V gives CDR1 SGDLS, CDR2 YYNGEE. The chain's CDR3 is CASSVATGSSYEQYF. In DNA form, the CDR3 reads TGTGCCAGCAGCGTAGCGACAGGGAGCTCCTACGAGCAGTACTTC. The complete variable domain, with remaining parts taken from reference TRBV9 and TRBJ2-7, reads DSGVTQTPKHLITATGQRVTLRCSPRSGDLSVYWYQQSLDQGLQFLIQYYNGEERAKGNILERFSAQQFPDLHSELNLSSLELGDSALYFCASSVATGSSYEQYFGPGTRLTVT.

V usage is TRBV6-5 and J usage is TRBJ2-1; no clear D. The CDR3 extends over 11 amino acids. The germline V gene has CDR1 MNHEY and CDR2 SVGAGI. V lost 6 bases and J lost 5, with 5 bases in between. CDR3 sequence reads: CASRQNNEQFF. DNA for the CDR3: TGTGCCAGCAGGCAGAACAATGAGCAGTTCTTC.

The chain employs TRBV29-1 and TRBJ2-6, with no clear D. V was cut by 7 bases and J by 2 bases, with 15 bases left in between. Germline V CDR1 and CDR2: SQVTM, ANQGSEA. CDR3 length: 15 amino acids. The CDR3 coding sequence is TGCAGCGCCTCGACCCCGGCCACTGGGGCCAACGTCCTGACTTTC. Its protein is CSASTPATGANVLTF.

The rearrangement uses TRBV6-5 and TRBJ2-3; D may be TRBD1 (5 bases). Trimming pared 2 bases from V and 1 base from J, leaving 7 bases between. The CDR3 is made up of 14 amino acids. The germline CDR1 and CDR2 sequences are MNHEY and SVGAGI. For the CDR3, the DNA is TGTGCCAGCAGTTACGAGACAGGCACAGATACGCAGTATTTT. Translated, it gives CASSYETGTDTQYF.

This clone was counted a single time. This rearrangement joins TRBV4-2 to TRBJ2-1; 7 bases fit TRBD2. Germline V gene data show CDR1 as LGHNA and CDR2 as YNFKEQ. The junction had 9 bases not matched to a gene; V was cut back by 2 bases and J by 2 bases. CDR3 length: 17 residues. As DNA, the CDR3 is TGTGCCAGCAGCCAATCCCCGCCTAGCGGAGCCTACAATGAGCAGTTCTTC. This encodes CASSQSPPSGAYNEQFF.

This clone appeared once. This chain uses TRBV18 with TRBJ1-1; TRBD1 matches at 7 bases. With V trimmed by 6 bases and J by 3 bases, 10 bases remained unmatched. Per the germline V gene, CDR1 is KGHSH and CDR2 is LQKENI. The CDR3 runs 15 residues. The CDR3 DNA reads TGTGCCAGCTCCCAAAACGAAGGGGGCCACACTGAAGCTTTCTTT. This sequence encodes CASSQNEGGHTEAFF.

The J gene is TRBJ2-2, the V gene TRBV28, with D perhaps matching TRBD2 (5 bases). This CDR3 is built from 14 residues. Trimming removed 3 bases from V and 5 bases from J, with 10 bases in between. CDR1 and CDR2 (germline): MDHEN, SYDVKM. The CDR3 DNA sequence: TGTGCCAGCAGTTTTGCCGGGAAAACCGGGGAGCTGTTTTTT. The encoded protein is CASSFAGKTGELFF.

This clone was seen once. This rearrangement joins TRBV15 to TRBJ2-2; D not resolved. The CDR3 sequence is 15 residues long. The ends were cut back, 0 bases at V and 5 bases at J, with 10 bases in the middle. The germline gives CDR1 LNHNV, CDR2 YYDKDF (reference sequence). CDR3: CATSRESRRTGELFF. As DNA, the CDR3 is TGTGCCACCAGCAGAGAGTCCAGAAGGACCGGGGAGCTGTTTTTT.

The chain recombines TRBV5-1 with TRBJ2-3; D possibly uses TRBD1 or TRBD2 (5 bases each). Germline values: CDR1 SGHRS, CDR2 YFSETQ. The CDR3 extends over 15 amino acids. V was shortened by 3 bases and J by 5 bases, with 16 bases between the two germline ends. DNA of the CDR3: TGCGCCAGCAGCTGGGGCCCGGGGACCAGAGATACGCAGTATTTT. The encoded protein is CASSWGPGTRDTQYF.

This clone is a singleton in its sample. The chain links TRBV10-3 to TRBJ1-1, with D unclear. The CDR3 loop spans 11 amino acids. V was trimmed by 7 bases and J by 1 base, leaving 4 bases between them. Looked up from germline, CDR1 is ENHRY and CDR2 is SYGVKD. The CDR3 DNA reads as TGTGCCATCAAACAGAACACTGAAGCTTTCTTT. Protein sequence: CAIKQNTEAFF.

The chain recombines TRBV5-1 with TRBJ2-7; 7 nucleotides line up with TRBD1. The CDR3 has 14 amino acids. Germline CDR1 reads SGHRS; CDR2 reads YFSETQ. V shed 5 bases, J shed 6 bases, and the junction held 11 bases outside the gene matches. CDR3 in amino acids: CASSSGTAYPEQYF. The CDR3 bases are TGCGCCAGCAGTTCCGGGACAGCTTATCCCGAGCAGTACTTC.

The chain has TRBV6-1 and TRBJ1-5; D perhaps matches TRBD1 (5 bases). CDR1 is MNHNS and CDR2 is SASEGT in the germline V gene. V shed 4 bases and J shed 2 bases, with 18 bases lying between them. The CDR3 is 17 amino acids. The CDR3 nucleotides read TGTGCCAGCAGTGGGAGTAGGGGAAATTTGGGCAATCAGCCCCAGCATTTT. Protein: CASSGSRGNLGNQPQHF.

The CDR3 here is CASSYSWLATVEQYF. CDR3 in DNA: TGTGCCAGCAGTTACTCTTGGCTAGCCACTGTCGAGCAGTACTTC. This sequence joins TRBV6-5 and TRBJ2-7; weak D call: TRBD2 (5 bases). Trimming pared 0 bases from V and 6 bases from J, leaving 15 bases between. Germline values: CDR1 MNHEY, CDR2 SVGAGI. The CDR3 contains 15 residues.

This clone was counted only a few times. The V gene is TRBV19, the J gene TRBJ2-3; the match to TRBD1 covers 7 bases. J lost 4 bases, V lost 10 bases, and 11 bases had no gene match. The germline gives CDR1 LNHDA, CDR2 SQIVND (reference sequence). This CDR3 spans 14 amino acids. The CDR3 loop reads CATSRGQFSDTQYF. The CDR3 coding sequence is TGTGCCACCTCACGGGGACAGTTTTCAGATACGCAGTATTTT.

V and J are TRBV6-5 and TRBJ1-2; D gene unclear. The V gene's germline CDR1 is MNHEY and CDR2 SVGAGI. Trimming pared 0 bases from V and 2 bases from J, leaving 10 bases between. The CDR3 has 15 amino acids. This chain's CDR3 is CASSYSPWQNYGYTF. The CDR3 DNA follows: TGTGCCAGCAGTTACTCGCCCTGGCAGAACTATGGCTACACCTTC.

The chain couples TRBV2 to TRBJ2-1; 9 bases match TRBD1. Looked up from germline, CDR1 is SNHLY and CDR2 is FYNNEI. J lost 3 bases, V lost 6 bases, and 3 bases had no gene match. There are 14 residues in the CDR3. CDR3 sequence reads: CASRDRGFYNEQFF. In nucleotides, the CDR3 is TGTGCCAGCAGAGACAGGGGGTTCTACAATGAGCAGTTCTTC.

The chain combines TRBV28 with TRBJ2-1; 9 bases fit TRBD1. Trimming cost V 4 bases and J 4 bases; bases outside gene matches: 5. The V gene's germline CDR1 is MDHEN and CDR2 SYDVKM. This CDR3 region has 15 residues. The CDR3 sequence: CASSSAGTGYNEQFF. CDR3 in DNA: TGTGCCAGCAGTTCAGCCGGGACAGGGTACAATGAGCAGTTCTTC.

This chain uses TRBV9 with TRBJ2-3; TRBD1 might be the D (6 bases). Germline CDR1 reads SGDLS; CDR2 reads YYNGEE. The CDR3 has 15 residues. V dropped 0 bases and J dropped 0 bases, with 8 bases sitting between them. The chain's CDR3 is CASSVGTASTDTQYF. The CDR3 region has the DNA TGTGCCAGCAGCGTAGGGACAGCTAGCACAGATACGCAGTATTTT.

The chain combines TRBV5-5 with TRBJ1-4, with a tentative D call TRBD1 (5 bases). CDR3 length: 17 residues. The germline gives CDR1 SGHKS, CDR2 YYEKEE (reference sequence). Trimming took off 0 bases at V and 3 bases at J, with 15 bases between the two ends. In DNA, the CDR3 is TGTGCCAGCAGCTTGGGGGCAGGGAGGAAGGCTAATGAAAAACTGTTTTTT. Translation gives CASSLGAGRKANEKLFF.

This sequence joins TRBV6-5 and TRBJ2-1, with 12 bases that match TRBD1. Losses at the gene ends were 5 bases for V and 9 bases for J; bases not matched to a gene: 2. Germline CDR1 reads MNHEY; CDR2 reads SVGAGI. The CDR3 sequence is 13 residues long. CDR3: CASSGTGGFEQFF. CDR3 sequence (DNA): TGTGCCAGCAGTGGGACAGGGGGCTTTGAGCAGTTCTTC.

Of note for this clone: The junction differs from germline at one of its ends, possibly a read error. The chain uses TRBV7-9 and TRBJ2-1; the D gene is possibly TRBD2 (6 bases). Germline values: CDR1 SEHNR, CDR2 FQNEAQ (reference sequence). This CDR3 region has 14 residues. CDR3 region: CASSLASSYNEQFF. The CDR3 bases are TGTGCCAGCAGCCTAGCGTCCTCCTACAATGAGCAGTTCTTC.